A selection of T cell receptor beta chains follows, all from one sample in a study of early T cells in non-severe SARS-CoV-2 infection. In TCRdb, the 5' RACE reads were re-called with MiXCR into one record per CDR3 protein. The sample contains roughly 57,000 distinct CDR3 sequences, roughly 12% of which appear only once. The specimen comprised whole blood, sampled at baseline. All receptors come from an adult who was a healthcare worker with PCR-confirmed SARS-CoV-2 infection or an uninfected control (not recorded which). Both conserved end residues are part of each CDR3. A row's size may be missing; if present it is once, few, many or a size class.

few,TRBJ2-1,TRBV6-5,CASSTGTSGGSYNEQFF
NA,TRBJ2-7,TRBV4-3,CASSQEGQGLYEQYF
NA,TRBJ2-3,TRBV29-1,CSVLLRDRVTDTQYF
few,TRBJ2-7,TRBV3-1,CASSQQTGVTYEQYF
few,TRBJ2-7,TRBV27,CARERGPEFSYEQYF
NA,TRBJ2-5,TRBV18,CASSSGTGGETQYF
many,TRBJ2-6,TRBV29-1,CSVESSGANVLTF
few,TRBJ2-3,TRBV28,CASSSRGVADTQYF
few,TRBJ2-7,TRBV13,CASSLDGAVSSYEQYF
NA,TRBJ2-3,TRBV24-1,CATSVGDTQYF
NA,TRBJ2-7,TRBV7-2,CASSLVRLEQYF
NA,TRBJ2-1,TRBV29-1,CSVEVRGTLNEQFF
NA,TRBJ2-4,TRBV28,CASSPGQGKGEPKNIQYF
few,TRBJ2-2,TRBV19,CASSPGQGGTGELFF